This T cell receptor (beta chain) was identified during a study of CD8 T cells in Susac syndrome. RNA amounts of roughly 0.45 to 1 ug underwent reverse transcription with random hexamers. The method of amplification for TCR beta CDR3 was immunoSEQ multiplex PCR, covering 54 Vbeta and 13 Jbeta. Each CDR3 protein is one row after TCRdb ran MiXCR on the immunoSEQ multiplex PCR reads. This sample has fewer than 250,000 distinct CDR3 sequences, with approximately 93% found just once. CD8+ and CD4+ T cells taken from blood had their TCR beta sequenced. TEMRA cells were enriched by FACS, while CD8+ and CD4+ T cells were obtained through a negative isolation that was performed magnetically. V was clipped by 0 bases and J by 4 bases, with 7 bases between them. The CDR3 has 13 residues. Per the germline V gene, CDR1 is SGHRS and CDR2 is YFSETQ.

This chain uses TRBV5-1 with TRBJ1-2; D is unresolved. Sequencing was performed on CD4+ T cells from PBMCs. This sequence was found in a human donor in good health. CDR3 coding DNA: TGCGCCAGCAGCTTGGAGGTCCTCTATGGCTACACCTTC. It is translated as CASSLEVLYGYTF.